What follows are 12 T cell receptor beta chains derived from one specimen sequenced in a study of blood T cell repertoires in COVID-19. Assay: immunoSEQ multiplex PCR; the TCRdb copy retains only in-frame clones and omits some. The table has approximately 250,000 clones, around 90% seen once; the top ten hold roughly 0.8%. The sample consisted of peripheral blood. These receptors came from a young man with COVID-19, enrolled during active disease.

V and J are TRBV30 and TRBJ2-3; 9 bases fit TRBD1. Germline V gene data show CDR1 as GTSNPN and CDR2 as SVGIG (reference sequence). The CDR3 runs 13 residues. After removal of 6 bases from V and 4 bases from J, the junction contained 5 bases not matched to a gene. CDR3 DNA: TGTGCCTGTTCCGGGACAGGGTCAGATACGCAGTATTTT. Amino acid sequence: CACSGTGSDTQYF.

The gene calls are TRBV9 and TRBJ1-1, with TRBD1 matching over 8 bases. Trimming took 1 base from V and 4 from J; bases not matched to a gene: 3. Germline CDR1 and CDR2: SGDLS and YYNGEE. This CDR3 region has 14 residues. CDR3 bases: TGTGCCAGCAGCGTATTTGGACAGGGCACTGAAGCTTTCTTT. This translates into CASSVFGQGTEAFF.

The V and J genes are TRBV2 and TRBJ1-5; no firm D call. The V gene's germline CDR1 is SNHLY and CDR2 FYNNEI. This CDR3 contains 15 residues. V shed 5 bases and J shed 0 bases, with 11 bases lying between them. Written as DNA, the CDR3 is TGTGCCAGCAGTCGACTGAAAAATAGCAATCAGCCCCAGCATTTT. Its protein is CASSRLKNSNQPQHF.

This chain uses TRBV10-3 with TRBJ1-5, with D possibly matching TRBD1 (6 bases). V lost 5 bases and J 4 bases, leaving 18 bases between the germline ends. This CDR3 has 16 amino acids. Germline CDR1 and CDR2: ENHRY and SYGVKD. The CDR3 reads CAISSEDSGVNQPQHF. The CDR3 DNA reads as TGTGCCATCAGTTCCGAGGACAGCGGGGTTAATCAGCCCCAGCATTTT.

This chain links TRBV7-3 with TRBJ2-1; D is ambiguous. The CDR3 spans 16 residues. The V end was cut by 3 bases, the J end by 0 bases, with 12 bases between. Germline-derived CDR1 and CDR2 are SGHTA and FQGTGA. CDR3 amino acids: CASSFSLTSSYNEQFF. CDR3 coding DNA: TGTGCCAGCAGCTTTTCCCTTACAAGCTCCTACAATGAGCAGTTCTTC. The variable domain in full, completed from reference TRBV7-3 and TRBJ2-1, reads GAGVSQTPSNKVTEKGKYVELRCDPISGHTALYWYRQSLGQGPEFLIYFQGTGAADDSGLPNDRFFAVRPEGSVSTLKIQRTERGDSAVYLCASSFSLTSSYNEQFFGPGTRLTVL.

This chain links TRBV7-9 with TRBJ2-3; 7 bases agree with TRBD2. V dropped 0 bases and J dropped 4; count of bases not matched to a gene: 1. This CDR3 comprises 14 residues. Per the germline V gene, CDR1 is SEHNR and CDR2 is FQNEAQ (reference sequence). The CDR3 nucleotides are TGTGCCAGCAGCTTAGCGGGGGGGGCAGATACGCAGTATTTT. This translates into CASSLAGGADTQYF.

This clone was recorded only once. The chain links TRBV11-3 to TRBJ2-7; D is unresolved. Trimming took 4 bases from V and 5 from J, leaving 12 bases between them. The CDR3 loop spans 13 amino acids. Germline loops: CDR1 SGHNT, CDR2 YENEEA. The CDR3 sequence: CASSSTENHEQYF. In DNA form, the CDR3 reads TGTGCCAGCAGCTCAACCGAGAATCACGAGCAGTACTTC.

This clone was seen once. This sequence joins TRBV10-3 and TRBJ2-2; possibly TRBD1 for D (5 bases). The CDR3 has 16 residues. Per germline, CDR1 ENHRY and CDR2 SYGVKD. Deletions cut 0 bases from V and 2 bases from J, with 10 bases between. Here the CDR3 reads CAISESGRTNTGELFF. CDR3 bases: TGTGCCATCAGTGAGTCCGGCAGGACAAACACCGGGGAGCTGTTTTTT.

The chain combines TRBV3-1 (or the pseudogene TRBV3-2) with TRBJ2-7; D might be TRBD1 (6 bases). The CDR3 is 13 amino acids. In germline, CDR1 is LGHDT, CDR2 YNNKEL (reference sequence). Trimming took 4 bases from V and 6 from J, leaving 13 bases between them. The CDR3 protein is CASSLPEGGEQYF. The CDR3 coding sequence is TGTGCCAGCAGCCTTCCCGAAGGGGGCGAGCAGTACTTC.

The chain carries TRBV2 and TRBJ2-3, with TRBD2 matching over 8 bases. The CDR3 totals 16 residues. V trimming: 6 bases; J trimming: 6 bases; junction bases outside the gene matches: 14. The V gene's germline CDR1 is SNHLY and CDR2 FYNNEI. The CDR3 DNA sequence: TGTGCCAGCAGGTTACCCCCCGGGACTAGGGACGATACGCAGTATTTT. Translating gives CASRLPPGTRDDTQYF.

This chain links TRBV6-5 with TRBJ1-6; 10 nucleotides match TRBD1. Germline trimming cut 4 bases from V and 9 bases from J; bases unmatched to any gene: 3. The CDR3 contains 14 residues. CDR1 and CDR2 (germline): MNHEY, SVGAGI. The CDR3: CASSSTGGGSPLHF. The DNA for the CDR3 is TGTGCCAGCAGTTCGACAGGGGGCGGTTCACCCCTCCACTTT.

This clone was seen ten or more times. The chain links TRBV5-6 to TRBJ1-1, with D perhaps TRBD1 (6 bases). The germline V gene encodes CDR1 SGHDT and CDR2 YYEEEE. The CDR3 spans 15 residues. V lost 3 bases, J lost 1 base, and 13 bases lay in between. The CDR3: CASSSRTVWNTEAFF. Here the CDR3 DNA reads TGTGCCAGCAGCTCGAGGACAGTATGGAACACTGAAGCTTTCTTT.